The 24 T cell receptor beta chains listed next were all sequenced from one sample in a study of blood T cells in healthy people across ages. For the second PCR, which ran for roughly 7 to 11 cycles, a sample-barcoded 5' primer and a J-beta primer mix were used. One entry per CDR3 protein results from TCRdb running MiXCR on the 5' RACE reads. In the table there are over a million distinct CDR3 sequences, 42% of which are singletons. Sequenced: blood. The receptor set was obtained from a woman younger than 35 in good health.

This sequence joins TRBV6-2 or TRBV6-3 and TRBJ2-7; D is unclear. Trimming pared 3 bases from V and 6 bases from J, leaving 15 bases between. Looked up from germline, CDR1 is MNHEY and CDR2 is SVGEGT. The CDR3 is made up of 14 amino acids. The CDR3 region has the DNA TGTGCCAGCAGTTATTCCGGGCGAACGCGCGAGCAGTACTTC. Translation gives CASSYSGRTREQYF.

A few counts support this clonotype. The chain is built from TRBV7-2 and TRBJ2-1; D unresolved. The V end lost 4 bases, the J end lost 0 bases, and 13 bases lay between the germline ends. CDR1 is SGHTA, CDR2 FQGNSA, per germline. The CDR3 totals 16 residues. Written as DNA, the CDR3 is TGTGCCAGCAGCTCCGGTTCGATCACCTCCTACAATGAGCAGTTCTTC. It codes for CASSSGSITSYNEQFF.

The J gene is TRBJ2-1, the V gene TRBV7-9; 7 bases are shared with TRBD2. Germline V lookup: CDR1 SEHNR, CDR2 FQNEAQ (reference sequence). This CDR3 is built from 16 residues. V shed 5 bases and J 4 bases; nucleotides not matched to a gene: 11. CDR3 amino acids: CASSRGGASGYNEQFF. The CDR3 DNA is TGTGCCAGCAGCAGGGGTGGAGCTAGCGGATACAATGAGCAGTTCTTC.

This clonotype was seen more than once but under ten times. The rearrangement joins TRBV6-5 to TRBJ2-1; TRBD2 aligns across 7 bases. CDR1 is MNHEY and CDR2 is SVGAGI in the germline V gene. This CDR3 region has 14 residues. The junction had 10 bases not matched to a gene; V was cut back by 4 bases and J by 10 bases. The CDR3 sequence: CASSSGLGALEQFF. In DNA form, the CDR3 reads TGTGCCAGCAGTTCCGGACTAGGAGCGCTCGAGCAGTTCTTC.

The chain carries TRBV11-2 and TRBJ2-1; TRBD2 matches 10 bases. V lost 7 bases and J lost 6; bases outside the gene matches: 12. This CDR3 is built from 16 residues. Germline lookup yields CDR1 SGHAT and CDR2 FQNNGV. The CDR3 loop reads CASTDTLAGVGNEQFF. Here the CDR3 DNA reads TGTGCCAGCACCGATACTCTAGCGGGGGTGGGCAATGAGCAGTTCTTC.

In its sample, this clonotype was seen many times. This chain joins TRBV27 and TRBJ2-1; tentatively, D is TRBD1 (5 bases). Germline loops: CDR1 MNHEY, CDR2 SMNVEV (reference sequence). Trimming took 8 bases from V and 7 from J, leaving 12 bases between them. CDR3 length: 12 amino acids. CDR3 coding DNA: TGTGCCAGCGCAAGGGCAGGGAATGAGCAGTTCTTC. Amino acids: CASARAGNEQFF.

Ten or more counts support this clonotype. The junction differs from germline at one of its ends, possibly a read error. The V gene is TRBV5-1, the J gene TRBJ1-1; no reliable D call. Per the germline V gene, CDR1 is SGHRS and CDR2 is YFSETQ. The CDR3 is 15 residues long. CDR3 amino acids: CASSLAAGMNTEAFF. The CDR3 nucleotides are TGTGCCAGCAGCTTAGCGGCAGGAATGAACACTGAAGCTTTCTTT. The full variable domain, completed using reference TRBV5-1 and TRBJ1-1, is KAGVTQTPRYLIKTRGQQVTLSCSPISGHRSVSWYQQTPGQGLQFLFEYFSETQRNKGNFPGRFSGRQFSNSRSEMNVSTLELGDSALYLCASSLAAGMNTEAFFGQGTRLTVV.

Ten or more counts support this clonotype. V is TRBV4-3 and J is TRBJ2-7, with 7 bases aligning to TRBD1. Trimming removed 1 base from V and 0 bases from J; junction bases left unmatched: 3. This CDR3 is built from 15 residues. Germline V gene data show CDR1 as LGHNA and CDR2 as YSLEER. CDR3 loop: CASSQVRDSSYEQYF. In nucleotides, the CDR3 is TGCGCCAGCAGCCAAGTCCGGGACAGCTCCTACGAGCAGTACTTC.

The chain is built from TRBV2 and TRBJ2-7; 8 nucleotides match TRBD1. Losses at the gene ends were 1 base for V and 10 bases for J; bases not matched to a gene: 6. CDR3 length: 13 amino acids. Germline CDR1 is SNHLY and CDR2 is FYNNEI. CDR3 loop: CASSEVSSGGQYF. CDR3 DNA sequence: TGTGCCAGCAGTGAAGTCTCTTCAGGGGGCCAGTACTTC.

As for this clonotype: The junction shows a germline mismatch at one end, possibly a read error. Here the CDR3 reads CASSLKTGGTGAFF. The CDR3 DNA sequence: TGTGCCAGCAGTTTGAAAACAGGGGGCACTGGAGCTTTCTTT. The rearrangement links TRBV7-9 to TRBJ1-1, with 9 bases identical to TRBD1. The CDR3 is made up of 14 amino acids. The germline CDR1 and CDR2 sequences are SEHNR and FQNEAQ (reference sequence).

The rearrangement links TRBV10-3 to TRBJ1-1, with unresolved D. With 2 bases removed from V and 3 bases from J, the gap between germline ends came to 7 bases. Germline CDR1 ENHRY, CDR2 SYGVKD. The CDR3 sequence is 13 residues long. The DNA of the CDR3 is TGTGCCATCAGTGAGGATGGAGACACTGAAGCTTTCTTT. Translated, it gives CAISEDGDTEAFF.

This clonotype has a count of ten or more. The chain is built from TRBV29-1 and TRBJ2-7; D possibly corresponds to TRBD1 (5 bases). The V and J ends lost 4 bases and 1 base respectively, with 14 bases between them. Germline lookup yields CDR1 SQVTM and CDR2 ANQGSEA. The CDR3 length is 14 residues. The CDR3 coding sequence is TGCAGCGTTGTGGTCAGGGCCAGATCCTACGAGCAGTACTTC. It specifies CSVVVRARSYEQYF.

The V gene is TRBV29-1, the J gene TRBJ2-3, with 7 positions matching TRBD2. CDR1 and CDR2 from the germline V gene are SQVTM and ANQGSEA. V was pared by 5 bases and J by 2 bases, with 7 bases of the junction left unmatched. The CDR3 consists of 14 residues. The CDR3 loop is CSVREGTITDTQYF. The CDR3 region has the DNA TGCAGCGTTAGGGAGGGGACTATCACAGATACGCAGTATTTT.

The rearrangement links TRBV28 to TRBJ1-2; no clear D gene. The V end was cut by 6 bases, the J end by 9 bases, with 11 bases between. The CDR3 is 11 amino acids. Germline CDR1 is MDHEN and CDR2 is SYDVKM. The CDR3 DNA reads TGTGCCAGCAGCTCCCGAGAGAGCTACACCTTC. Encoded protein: CASSSRESYTF.

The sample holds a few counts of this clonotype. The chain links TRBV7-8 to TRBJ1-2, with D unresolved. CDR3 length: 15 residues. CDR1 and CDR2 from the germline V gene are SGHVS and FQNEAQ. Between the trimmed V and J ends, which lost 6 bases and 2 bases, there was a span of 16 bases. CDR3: CASRPDHGKNYGYTF. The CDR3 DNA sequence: TGTGCCAGCAGACCGGATCACGGGAAAAACTATGGCTACACCTTC.

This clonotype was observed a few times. The CDR3 DNA follows: TGTGCCAGCAGCTTATTGGGGGGAACATCCAACACAGATACGCAGTATTTT. Translated, it gives CASSLLGGTSNTDTQYF. The chain carries TRBV7-2 and TRBJ2-3; tentatively, D is TRBD2 (6 bases). The CDR3 is 17 amino acids. V was clipped by 2 bases and J by 2 bases, with 17 bases between them. The germline gives CDR1 SGHTA, CDR2 FQGNSA.

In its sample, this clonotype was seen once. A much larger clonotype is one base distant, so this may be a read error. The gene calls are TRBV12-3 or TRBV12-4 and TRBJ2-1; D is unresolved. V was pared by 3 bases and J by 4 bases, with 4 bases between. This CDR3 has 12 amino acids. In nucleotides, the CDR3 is TGTGCCAGCAGTTTCTGGTACAATGAGCAGTTCTTC. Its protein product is CASSFWYNEQFF.

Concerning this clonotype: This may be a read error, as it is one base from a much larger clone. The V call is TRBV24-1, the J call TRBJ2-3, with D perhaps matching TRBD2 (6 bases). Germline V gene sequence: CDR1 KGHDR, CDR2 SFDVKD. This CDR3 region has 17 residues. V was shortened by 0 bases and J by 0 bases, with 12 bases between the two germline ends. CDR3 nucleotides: TGTGCCACCAGTGATTTGCGGAGGGGCCAGAGCACAGATACGCAGTATTTT. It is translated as CATSDLRRGQSTDTQYF.

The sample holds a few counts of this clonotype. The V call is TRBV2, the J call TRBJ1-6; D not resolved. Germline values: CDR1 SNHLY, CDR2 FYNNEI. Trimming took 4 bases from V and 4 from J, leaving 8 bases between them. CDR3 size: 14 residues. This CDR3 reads CASSGAVYNSPLHF. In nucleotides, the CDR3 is TGTGCCAGCAGTGGGGCGGTTTATAATTCACCCCTCCACTTT. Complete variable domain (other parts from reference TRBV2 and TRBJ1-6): EPEVTQTPSHQVTQMGQEVILRCVPISNHLYFYWYRQILGQKVEFLVSFYNNEISEKSEIFDDQFSVERPDGSNFTLKIRSTKLEDSAMYFCASSGAVYNSPLHFGNGTRLTVT.

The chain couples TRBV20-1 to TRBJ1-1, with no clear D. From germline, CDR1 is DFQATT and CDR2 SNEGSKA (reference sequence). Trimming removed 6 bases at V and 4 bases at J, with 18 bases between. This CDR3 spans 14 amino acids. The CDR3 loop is CSAQSGIRITEAFF. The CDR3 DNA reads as TGCAGTGCCCAGAGCGGTATTAGAATCACTGAAGCTTTCTTT.

CDR3 DNA: TGTGCCAGCAGCTCTGGACAGACATTCTATGGCTACACCTTC. Translated, it gives CASSSGQTFYGYTF. The chain has TRBV2 and TRBJ1-2; weak D call: TRBD1 (6 bases). Trimming took 6 bases from V and 4 from J, leaving 15 bases between them. The CDR3 length is 14 residues. Germline lookup yields CDR1 SNHLY and CDR2 FYNNEI.

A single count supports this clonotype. This CDR3 is CSDALLGEQYF. As DNA, the CDR3 is TGCAGCGATGCACTCTTGGGCGAGCAGTACTTC. The genes are TRBV29-1 and TRBJ2-5; D gene unclear. The J call may not be correct, given that the DNA end is closer to TRBJ2-7. The germline gives CDR1 SQVTM, CDR2 ANQGSEA. CDR3 size: 11 residues.

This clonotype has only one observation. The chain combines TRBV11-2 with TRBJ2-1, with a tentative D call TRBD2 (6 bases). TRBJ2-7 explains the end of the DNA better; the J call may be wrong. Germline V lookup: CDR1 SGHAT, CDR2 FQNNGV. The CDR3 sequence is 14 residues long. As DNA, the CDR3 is TGTGCCAGCAGACTAGCCCTCTCCTACAATGAGCAGTACTTC. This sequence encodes CASRLALSYNEQYF.

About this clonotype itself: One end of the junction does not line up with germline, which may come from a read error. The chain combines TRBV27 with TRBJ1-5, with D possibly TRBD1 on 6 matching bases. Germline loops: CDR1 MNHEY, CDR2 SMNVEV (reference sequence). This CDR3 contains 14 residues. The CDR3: CARSFGQTNQPQHF. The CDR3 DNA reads TGTGCCAGAAGTTTCGGACAGACCAATCAGCCCCAGCATTTT.